The clone carrying this T cell receptor beta chain was detected only once. Additional DNA sequences in this sample encode the identical CDR3. Sequencing used immunoSEQ multiplex PCR; TCRdb keeps in-frame clones, though not all of them. This sample has approximately 140,000 clones, with 87% found just once. This record belongs to a study of blood T cell repertoires in COVID-19. Across the study: Material from acute and convalescent COVID-19 was sourced from the United States, Italy and Spain. T cells, B-cell-depleted T cells, or PBMCs provided the cDNA or gDNA that served as material.

Trimming took 6 bases from V and 8 from J, leaving 10 bases between them. In germline, CDR1 is ENHRY, CDR2 SYGVKD. The CDR3 runs 11 residues. The J gene is TRBJ1-1, the V gene TRBV10-3; D is uncertain. What was sequenced was peripheral blood. The TCR originated in a woman aged 40-49 years with acute or convalescent COVID-19. The DNA for the CDR3 is TGTGCCATCAGCCGAGGTACAGAAGCTTTCTTT. Its translation: CAISRGTEAFF.